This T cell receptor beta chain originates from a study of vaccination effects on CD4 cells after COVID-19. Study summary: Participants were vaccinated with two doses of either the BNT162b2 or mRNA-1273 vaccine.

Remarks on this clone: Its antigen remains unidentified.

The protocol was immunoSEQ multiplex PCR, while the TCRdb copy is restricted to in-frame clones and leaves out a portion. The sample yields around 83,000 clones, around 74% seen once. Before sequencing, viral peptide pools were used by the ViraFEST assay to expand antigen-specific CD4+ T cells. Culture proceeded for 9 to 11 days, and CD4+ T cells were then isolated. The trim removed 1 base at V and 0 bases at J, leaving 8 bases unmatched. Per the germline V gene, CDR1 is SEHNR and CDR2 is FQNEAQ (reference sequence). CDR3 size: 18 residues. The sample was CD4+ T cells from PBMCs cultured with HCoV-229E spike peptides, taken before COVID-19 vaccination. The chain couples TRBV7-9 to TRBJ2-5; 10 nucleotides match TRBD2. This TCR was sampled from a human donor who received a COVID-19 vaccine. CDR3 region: CASSLVRLAGVYQETQYF. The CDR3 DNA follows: TGTGCCAGCAGCTTAGTGCGGCTAGCGGGGGTCTACCAAGAGACCCAGTACTTC.